These 5 T cell receptor beta chains share one sample of origin, sequenced in a study of T cell responses to AZD1222 COVID-19 vaccine. Method: immunoSEQ multiplex PCR; TCRdb's copy keeps in-frame clones and lacks some. This table has 150,000 to 200,000 clones, roughly 92% appearing once. Specimen: peripheral blood, collected 28 days after the second AZD1222 dose. These receptor sequences come from an adult who received the AZD1222 COVID-19 vaccine.

V gene TRBV9 combines with J gene TRBJ1-4; D is unclear. Germline CDR1 reads SGDLS; CDR2 reads YYNGEE. The CDR3 covers 15 residues. Between the trimmed V and J ends, which lost 0 bases and 5 bases, there was a span of 11 bases. This CDR3 is CASSVDLGRNEKLFF. The CDR3 DNA reads TGTGCCAGCAGCGTAGATTTAGGGAGGAATGAAAAACTGTTTTTT. The entire variable domain, with the rest obtained from reference TRBV9 and TRBJ1-4, is as follows: DSGVTQTPKHLITATGQRVTLRCSPRSGDLSVYWYQQSLDQGLQFLIQYYNGEERAKGNILERFSAQQFPDLHSELNLSSLELGDSALYFCASSVDLGRNEKLFFGSGTQLSVL.

This rearrangement joins TRBV21-1 to TRBJ1-3. TRBV21-1 is given as a pseudogene. This CDR3 spans 17 amino acids. In DNA form, the CDR3 reads TGTGCCAGCAGCAAAGTCAGTGGGGAAACGAGAGGAAACACCATATATTTT. Amino acids: CASSKVSGETRGNTIYF.

This chain joins TRBV20-1 and TRBJ2-1, with 8 bases lining up with TRBD2. This CDR3 has 11 amino acids. From germline, CDR1 is DFQATT and CDR2 SNEGSKA (reference sequence). The V and J ends lost 3 bases and 8 bases, in that order; junction bases with no gene match: 0. CDR3 sequence: CSASGRDEQFF. CDR3 DNA: TGCAGTGCTAGCGGGAGGGATGAGCAGTTCTTC.

The chain links TRBV27 to TRBJ2-1, with 7 positions matching TRBD2. This CDR3 spans 15 amino acids. Per germline, CDR1 MNHEY and CDR2 SMNVEV (reference sequence). J was trimmed by 2 bases and V by 2 bases; bases with no gene match: 3. CDR3 amino acids: CASSLGDYPYNEQFF. The CDR3, as DNA: TGTGCCAGCAGTTTAGGGGACTACCCCTACAATGAGCAGTTCTTC.

The genes are TRBV2 and TRBJ1-1, with TRBD1 matching over 10 bases. J was trimmed by 2 bases and V by 6 bases; bases with no gene match: 6. Looked up from germline, CDR1 is SNHLY and CDR2 is FYNNEI. This CDR3 contains 15 residues. CDR3 bases: TGTGCCAGCAGGGACAAGACAGGGGGCAACACTGAAGCTTTCTTT. Translating it yields CASRDKTGGNTEAFF. The entire variable domain, with the rest obtained from reference TRBV2 and TRBJ1-1, is as follows: EPEVTQTPSHQVTQMGQEVILRCVPISNHLYFYWYRQILGQKVEFLVSFYNNEISEKSEIFDDQFSVERPDGSNFTLKIRSTKLEDSAMYFCASRDKTGGNTEAFFGQGTRLTVV.